The clone carrying this T cell receptor beta chain turned up a few times. The antigen is not known. Via MiXCR, TCRdb re-called the RT-PCR reads, giving one row per CDR3 protein. The sample shows more than 150,000 distinct CDR3 sequences, approximately 9.2% of them seen only once. This sample is part of a study of response to subunit inactivated influenza vaccine. The study, taken as a whole, reports: Authors suggested each seasonal flu vaccination may recruit only limited numbers of new T cells.

The CDR3 runs to 17 residues. Trimming at V came to 4 bases and at J to 0 bases, leaving 6 bases not matched to a gene. The chain employs TRBV12-3 or TRBV12-4 and TRBJ1-6; 7 bases are a match to TRBD1. Sequencing was performed on non-naive T cells sorted from PBMCs, taken on the day of vaccination. The clonotype originates from a man in his forties or fifties who received an inactivated influenza vaccine. For the CDR3, the DNA is TGTGCCAGCAGTTCTACAGGGGCGAGCTCCTATAATTCACCCCTCCACTTT. Protein product: CASSSTGASSYNSPLHF.